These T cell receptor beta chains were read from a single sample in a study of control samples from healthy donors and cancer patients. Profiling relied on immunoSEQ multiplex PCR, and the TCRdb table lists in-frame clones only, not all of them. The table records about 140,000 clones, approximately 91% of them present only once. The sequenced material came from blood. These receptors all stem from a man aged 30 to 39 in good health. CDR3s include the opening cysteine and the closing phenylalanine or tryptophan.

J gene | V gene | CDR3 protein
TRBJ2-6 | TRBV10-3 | CAILWTVASGANVLTF
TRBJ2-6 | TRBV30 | CAWSGQSVRMYGANVLTF
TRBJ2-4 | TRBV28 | CASSIQGVAKNIQYF
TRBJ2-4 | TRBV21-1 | CASSKGEGGQFENIQYF
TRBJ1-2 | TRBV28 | CASTPRARVSYGYTF
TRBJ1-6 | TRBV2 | CASTGDLDYSPLHF
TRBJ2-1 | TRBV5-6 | CASSLRTGVTYNEQFF
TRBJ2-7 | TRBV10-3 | CAISVTVRETEHYEQYF
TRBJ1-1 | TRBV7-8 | CASSPTGPEAFF
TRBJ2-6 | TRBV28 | CASSLSTGPLSGANVLTF
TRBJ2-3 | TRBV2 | CASGTSGGRTDTQYF
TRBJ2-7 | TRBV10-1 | CASSDHRLGTPYEQYF
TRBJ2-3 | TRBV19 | CASSIGTSGARTDTQYF
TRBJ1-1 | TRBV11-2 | CASSLGTRHLNTEAFF
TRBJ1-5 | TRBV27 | CASAPWGADQPQHF
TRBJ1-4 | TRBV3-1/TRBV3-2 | CASSQDLPSWGVATNEKLFF
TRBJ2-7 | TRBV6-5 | CASSLDGGAYEQYF
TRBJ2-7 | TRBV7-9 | CASSLSAVEQYF
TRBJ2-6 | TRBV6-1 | CASSERPSGGLSSGANVLTF
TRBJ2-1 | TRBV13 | CASSLDGDRGRWVDYNEQFF
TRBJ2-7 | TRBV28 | CASSPPPIYEQYF
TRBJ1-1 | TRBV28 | CASSGDRVMGTNTEAFF
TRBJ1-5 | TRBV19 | CASSAQGARNQPQHF
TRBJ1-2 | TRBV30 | CAWSYTGTEGYTF
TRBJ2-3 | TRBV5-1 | CASSPGLAGGSTDTQYF